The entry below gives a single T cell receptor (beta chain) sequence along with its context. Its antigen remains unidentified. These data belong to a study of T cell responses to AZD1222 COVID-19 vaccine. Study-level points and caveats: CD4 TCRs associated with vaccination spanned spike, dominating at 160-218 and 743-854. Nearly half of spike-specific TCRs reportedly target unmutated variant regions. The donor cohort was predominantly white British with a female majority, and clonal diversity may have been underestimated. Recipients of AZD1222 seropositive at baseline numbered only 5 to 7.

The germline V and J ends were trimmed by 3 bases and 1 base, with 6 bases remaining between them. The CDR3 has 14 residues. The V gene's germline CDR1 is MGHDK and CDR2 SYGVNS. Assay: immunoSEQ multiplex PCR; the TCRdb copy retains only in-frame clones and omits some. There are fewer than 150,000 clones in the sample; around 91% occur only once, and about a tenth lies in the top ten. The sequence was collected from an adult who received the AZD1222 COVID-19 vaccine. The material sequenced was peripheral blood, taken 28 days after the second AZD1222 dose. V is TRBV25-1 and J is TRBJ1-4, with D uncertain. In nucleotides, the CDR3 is TGTGCCAGCAGTGAGGGCGTAACTAATGAAAAACTGTTTTTT. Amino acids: CASSEGVTNEKLFF.